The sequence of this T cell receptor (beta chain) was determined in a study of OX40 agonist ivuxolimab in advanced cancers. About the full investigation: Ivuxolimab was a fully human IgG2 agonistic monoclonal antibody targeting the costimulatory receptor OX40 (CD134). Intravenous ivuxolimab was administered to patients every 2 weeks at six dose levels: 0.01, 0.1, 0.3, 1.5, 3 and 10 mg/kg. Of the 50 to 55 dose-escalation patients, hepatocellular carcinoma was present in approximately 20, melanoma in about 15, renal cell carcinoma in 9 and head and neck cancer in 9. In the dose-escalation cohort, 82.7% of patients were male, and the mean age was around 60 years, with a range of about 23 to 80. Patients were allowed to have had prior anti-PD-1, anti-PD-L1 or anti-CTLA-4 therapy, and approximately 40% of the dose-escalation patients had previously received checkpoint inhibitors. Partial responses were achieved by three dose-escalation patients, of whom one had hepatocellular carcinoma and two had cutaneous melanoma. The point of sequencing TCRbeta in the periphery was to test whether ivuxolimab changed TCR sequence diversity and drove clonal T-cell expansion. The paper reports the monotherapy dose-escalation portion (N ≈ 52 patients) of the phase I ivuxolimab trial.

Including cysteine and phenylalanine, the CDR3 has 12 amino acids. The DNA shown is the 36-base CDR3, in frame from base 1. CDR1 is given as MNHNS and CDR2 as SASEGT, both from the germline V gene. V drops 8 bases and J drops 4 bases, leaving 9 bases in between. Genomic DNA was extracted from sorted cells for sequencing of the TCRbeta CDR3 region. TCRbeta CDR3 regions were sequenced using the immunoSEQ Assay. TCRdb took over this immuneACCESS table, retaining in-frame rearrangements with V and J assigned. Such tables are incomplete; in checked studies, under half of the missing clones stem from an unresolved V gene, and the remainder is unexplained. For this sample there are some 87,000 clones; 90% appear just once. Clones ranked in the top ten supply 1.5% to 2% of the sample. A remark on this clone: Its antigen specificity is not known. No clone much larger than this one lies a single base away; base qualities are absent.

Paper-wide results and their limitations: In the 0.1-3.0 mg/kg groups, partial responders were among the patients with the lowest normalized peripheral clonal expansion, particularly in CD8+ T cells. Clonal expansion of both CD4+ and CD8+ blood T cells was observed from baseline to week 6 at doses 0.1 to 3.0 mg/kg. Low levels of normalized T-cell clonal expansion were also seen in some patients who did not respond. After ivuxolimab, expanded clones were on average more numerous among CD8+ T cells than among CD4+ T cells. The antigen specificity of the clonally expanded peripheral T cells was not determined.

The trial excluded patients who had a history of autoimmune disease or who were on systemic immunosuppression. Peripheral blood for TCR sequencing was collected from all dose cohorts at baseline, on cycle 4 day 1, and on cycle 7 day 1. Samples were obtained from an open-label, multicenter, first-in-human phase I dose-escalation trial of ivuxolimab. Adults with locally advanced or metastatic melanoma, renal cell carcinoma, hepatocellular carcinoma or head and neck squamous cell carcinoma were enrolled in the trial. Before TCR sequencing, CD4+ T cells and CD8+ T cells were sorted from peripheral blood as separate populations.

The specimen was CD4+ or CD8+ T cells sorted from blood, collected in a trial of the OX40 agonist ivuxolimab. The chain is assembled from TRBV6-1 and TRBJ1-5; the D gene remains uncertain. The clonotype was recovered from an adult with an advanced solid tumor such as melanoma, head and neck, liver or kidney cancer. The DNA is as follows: TGTGCCAGCTCTCGTCGAAATCAGCCCCAGCATTTT. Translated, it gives CASSRRNQPQHF.